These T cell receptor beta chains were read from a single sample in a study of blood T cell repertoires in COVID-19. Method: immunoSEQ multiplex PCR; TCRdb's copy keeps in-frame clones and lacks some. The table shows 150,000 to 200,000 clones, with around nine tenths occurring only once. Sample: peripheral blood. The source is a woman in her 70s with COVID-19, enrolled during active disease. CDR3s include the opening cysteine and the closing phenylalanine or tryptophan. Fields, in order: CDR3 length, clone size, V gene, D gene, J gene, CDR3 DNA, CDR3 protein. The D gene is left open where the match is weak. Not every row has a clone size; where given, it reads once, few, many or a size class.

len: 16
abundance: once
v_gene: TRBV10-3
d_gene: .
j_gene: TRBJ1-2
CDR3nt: TGTGCCATCAGTGAGTCGCTAGACCCTACCCAGTATGGCTACACCTTC
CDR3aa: CAISESLDPTQYGYTF

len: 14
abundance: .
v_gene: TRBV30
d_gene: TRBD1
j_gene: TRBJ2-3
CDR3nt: TGTGCCTCGACGACAGGGTTAAGGATTGATACGCAGTATTTT
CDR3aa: CASTTGLRIDTQYF

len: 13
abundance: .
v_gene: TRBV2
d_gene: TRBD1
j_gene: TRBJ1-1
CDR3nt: TGTGCCAGCAGTGTGCAGGGGGCTGGCGGAGCTTTCTTT
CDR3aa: CASSVQGAGGAFF

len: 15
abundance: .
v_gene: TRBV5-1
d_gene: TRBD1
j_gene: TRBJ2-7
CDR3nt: TGCGCCAGCAGCTTCCTCAGACAGGGCACCTACGAGCAGTACTTC
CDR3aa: CASSFLRQGTYEQYF

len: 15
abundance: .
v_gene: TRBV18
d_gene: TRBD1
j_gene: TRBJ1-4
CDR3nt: TGTGCCAGCTCACTGCAGGACAGGGCAAATGAAAAACTGTTTTTT
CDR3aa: CASSLQDRANEKLFF

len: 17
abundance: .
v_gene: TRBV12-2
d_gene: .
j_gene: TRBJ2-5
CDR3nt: TGTGCAAGTCGCTTAGCACACCCGACAGCTTGCCAAGAGACCCAGTACTTC
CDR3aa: CASRLAHPTACQETQYF

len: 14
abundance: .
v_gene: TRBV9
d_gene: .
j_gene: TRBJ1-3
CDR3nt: TGTGCCAGCAGCGTAGGGCAGGGGAGAAACACCATATATTTT
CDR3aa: CASSVGQGRNTIYF

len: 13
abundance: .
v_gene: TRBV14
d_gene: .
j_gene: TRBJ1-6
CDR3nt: TGTGCCAGCAGCCCCGCACTCGATTCACCCCTCCACTTT
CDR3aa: CASSPALDSPLHF

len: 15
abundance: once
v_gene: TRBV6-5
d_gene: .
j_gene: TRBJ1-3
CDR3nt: TGTGCCAGCGGAAGGGGCGATCTTTCTGGAAACACCATATATTTT
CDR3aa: CASGRGDLSGNTIYF

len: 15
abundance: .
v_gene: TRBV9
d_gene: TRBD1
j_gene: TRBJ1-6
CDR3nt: TGTGCCAGCAGCGTAACCGGGACAGGGGATTCACCCCTCCACTTT
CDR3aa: CASSVTGTGDSPLHF

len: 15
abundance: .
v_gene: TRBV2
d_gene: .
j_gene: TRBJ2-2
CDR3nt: TGTGCCAGCAGTGAAGCGCAGGCAGCCGCCGGGGAGCTGTTTTTT
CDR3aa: CASSEAQAAAGELFF

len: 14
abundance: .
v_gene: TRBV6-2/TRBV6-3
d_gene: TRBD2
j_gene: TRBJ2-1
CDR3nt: TGTGCCAGCAGTGCTAGCGGGAGGGCCTTTGAGCAGTTCTTC
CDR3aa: CASSASGRAFEQFF

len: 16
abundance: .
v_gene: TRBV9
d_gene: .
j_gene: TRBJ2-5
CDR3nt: TGTGCCAGCAGCGTAGTTTCTAGCGGAGGGGGAGAGACCCAGTACTTC
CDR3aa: CASSVVSSGGGETQYF

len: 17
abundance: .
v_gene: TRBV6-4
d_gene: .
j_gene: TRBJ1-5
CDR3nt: TGTGCCAGCAGTGACTCCTCCCGAAAACTTAGCAATCAGCCCCAGCATTTT
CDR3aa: CASSDSSRKLSNQPQHF

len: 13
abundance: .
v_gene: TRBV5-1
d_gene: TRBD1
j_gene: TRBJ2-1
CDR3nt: TGCGCCAGCAGCTCGGACAGGGGAATTGAGCAGTTCTTC
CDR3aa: CASSSDRGIEQFF

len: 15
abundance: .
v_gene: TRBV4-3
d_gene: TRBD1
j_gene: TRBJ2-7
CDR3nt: TGCGCCAGCAGCCAAGTGTATGGACAGGGCTACGAGCAGTACTTC
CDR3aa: CASSQVYGQGYEQYF

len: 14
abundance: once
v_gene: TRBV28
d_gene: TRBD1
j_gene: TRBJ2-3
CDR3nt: TGTGCCAGCAGCCGGGACAGAGCCACAGATACGCAGTATTTT
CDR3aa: CASSRDRATDTQYF

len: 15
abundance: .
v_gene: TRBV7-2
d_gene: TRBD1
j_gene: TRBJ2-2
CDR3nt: TGTGCCAGCAGCTTACGGGGACAGCTCACCGGGGAGCTGTTTTTT
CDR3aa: CASSLRGQLTGELFF

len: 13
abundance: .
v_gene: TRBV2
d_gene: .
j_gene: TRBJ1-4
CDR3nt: TGTGCCAGCAGTAGAACCTGGACAGAAAAACTGTTTTTT
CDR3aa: CASSRTWTEKLFF

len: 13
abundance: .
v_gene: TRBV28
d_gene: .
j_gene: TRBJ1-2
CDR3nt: TGTGCCAGCAAAGTCGCGGAGAGACATGGCTACACCTTC
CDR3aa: CASKVAERHGYTF

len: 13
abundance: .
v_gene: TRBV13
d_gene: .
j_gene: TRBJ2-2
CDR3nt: TGTGCCAGCAGCTTAGTTGCAGCCGGGGAGCTGTTTTTT
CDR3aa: CASSLVAAGELFF

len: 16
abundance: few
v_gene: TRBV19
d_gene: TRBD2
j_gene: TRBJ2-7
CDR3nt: TGTGCCAGTAGTAAGGAGCGGACTAGCCGCTTCTACGAGCAGTACTTC
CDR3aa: CASSKERTSRFYEQYF

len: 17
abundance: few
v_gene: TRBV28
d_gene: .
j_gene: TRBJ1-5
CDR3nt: TGTGCCAGCAGTCTTTTTGGACAGCCAAGTAGCAATCAGCCCCAGCATTTT
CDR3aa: CASSLFGQPSSNQPQHF

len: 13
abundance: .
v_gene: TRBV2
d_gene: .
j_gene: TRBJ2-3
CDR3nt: TGTGCCAGCAGGCAGGGGGGTCCAGATACGCAGTATTTT
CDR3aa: CASRQGGPDTQYF

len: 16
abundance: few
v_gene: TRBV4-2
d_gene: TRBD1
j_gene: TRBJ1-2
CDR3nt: TGTGCCAGCAGCCAAGGTAGGACAGGGGCTTACTATGGCTACACCTTC
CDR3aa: CASSQGRTGAYYGYTF

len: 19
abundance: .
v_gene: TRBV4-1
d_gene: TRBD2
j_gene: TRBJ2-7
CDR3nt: TGCGCCAGCAGCCAAGTGGAGGCTAGCGGGAGAAGTGAGTCCTACGAGCAGTACTTC
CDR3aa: CASSQVEASGRSESYEQYF

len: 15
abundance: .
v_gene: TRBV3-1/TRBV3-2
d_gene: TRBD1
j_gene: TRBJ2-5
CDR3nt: TGTGCCAGCAGCGAGGGACAGGGGGCTGGGGAGACCCAGTACTTC
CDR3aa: CASSEGQGAGETQYF

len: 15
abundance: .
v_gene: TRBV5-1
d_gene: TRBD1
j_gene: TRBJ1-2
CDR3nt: TGCGCCAGCAGCCCCGGGACAGCTATTAACTATGGCTACACCTTC
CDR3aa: CASSPGTAINYGYTF

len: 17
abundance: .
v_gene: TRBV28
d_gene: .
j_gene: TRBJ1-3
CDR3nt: TGTGCCAGCAAGCCGTCCAGGCTTAGTGGTAGGGGAAACACCATATATTTT
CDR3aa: CASKPSRLSGRGNTIYF

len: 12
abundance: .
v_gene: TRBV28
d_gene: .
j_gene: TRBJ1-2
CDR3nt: TGTGCCAGCAGTAACAGACGGGGAGGCTACACCTTC
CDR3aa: CASSNRRGGYTF

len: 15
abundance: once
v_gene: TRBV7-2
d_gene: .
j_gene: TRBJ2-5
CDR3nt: TGTGCCAGCAGCACCTCCCCTAGCGTCCAAGAGACCCAGTACTTC
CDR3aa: CASSTSPSVQETQYF

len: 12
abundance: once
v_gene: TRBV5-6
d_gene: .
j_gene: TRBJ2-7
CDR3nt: TGTGCCAGCAGGAGGCAAACCTACGAGCAGTACTTC
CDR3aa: CASRRQTYEQYF

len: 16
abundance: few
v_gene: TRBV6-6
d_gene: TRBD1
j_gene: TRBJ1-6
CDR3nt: TGTGCCAGCAGAGCTTCGGGACAGAGGAATAATTCACCCCTCCACTTT
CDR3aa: CASRASGQRNNSPLHF

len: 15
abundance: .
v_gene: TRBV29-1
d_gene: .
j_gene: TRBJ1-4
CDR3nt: TGCAGCGTTGAAGGTGGAGATAGCACTAATGAAAAACTGTTTTTT
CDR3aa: CSVEGGDSTNEKLFF

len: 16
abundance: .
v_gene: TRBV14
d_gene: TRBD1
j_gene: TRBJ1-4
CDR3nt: TGTGCCAGCAGCCGTTACAGGGGAATCGCAGATGAAAAACTGTTTTTT
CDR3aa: CASSRYRGIADEKLFF

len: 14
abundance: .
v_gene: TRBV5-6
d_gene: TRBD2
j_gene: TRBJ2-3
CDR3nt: TGTGCCAGCAGCCCCGGACTAGCGGGAGATACGCAGTATTTT
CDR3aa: CASSPGLAGDTQYF

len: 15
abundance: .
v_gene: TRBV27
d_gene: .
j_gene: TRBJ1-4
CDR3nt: TGTGCCAGCAGTTTATATTGGAGAACTAATGAAAAACTGTTTTTT
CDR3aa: CASSLYWRTNEKLFF

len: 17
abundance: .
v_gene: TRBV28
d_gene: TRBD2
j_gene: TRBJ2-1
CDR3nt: TGTGCCAGCAGGGGGACAAGACTAGCGGGAGGGGGCAATGAGCAGTTCTTC
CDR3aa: CASRGTRLAGGGNEQFF

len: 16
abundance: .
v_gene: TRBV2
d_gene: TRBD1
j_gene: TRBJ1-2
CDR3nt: TGTGCCAGCACATCAGGCTCGGGACAGAACCACTATGGCTACACCTTC
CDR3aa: CASTSGSGQNHYGYTF

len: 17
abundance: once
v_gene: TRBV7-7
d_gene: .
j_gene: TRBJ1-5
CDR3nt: TGTGCTAGCAGCTACGGACTCCTACGCTTTAGCAATCAGCCCCAGCATTTT
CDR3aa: CASSYGLLRFSNQPQHF

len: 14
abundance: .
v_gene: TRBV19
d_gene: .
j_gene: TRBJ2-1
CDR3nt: TGTGCCAGTAGGGGGGAGGGGGTTTACAATGAGCAGTTCTTC
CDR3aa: CASRGEGVYNEQFF

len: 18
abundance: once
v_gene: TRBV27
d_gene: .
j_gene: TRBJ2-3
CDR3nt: TGTGCCAGCAGTTTATCCCGCGGGACCGTGACTAGCACAGATACGCAGTATTTT
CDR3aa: CASSLSRGTVTSTDTQYF

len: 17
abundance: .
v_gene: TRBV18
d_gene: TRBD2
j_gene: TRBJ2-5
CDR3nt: TGTGCCAGCTCACCTCCCTGGAGCGGGAGTACTCAAGAGACCCAGTACTTC
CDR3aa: CASSPPWSGSTQETQYF

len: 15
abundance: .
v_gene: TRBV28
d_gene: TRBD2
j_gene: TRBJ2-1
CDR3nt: TGTGCCAGCAGTTTAAACGGGAGGAATAACAATGAGCAGTTCTTC
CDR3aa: CASSLNGRNNNEQFF

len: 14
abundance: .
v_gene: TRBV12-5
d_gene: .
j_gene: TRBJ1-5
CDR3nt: TGTGCTAGTGGTCAGAGGGGAGGGGGTCAGCCCCAGCATTTT
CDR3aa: CASGQRGGGQPQHF

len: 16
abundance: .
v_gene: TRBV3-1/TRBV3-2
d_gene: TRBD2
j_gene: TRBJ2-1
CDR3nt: TGTGCCAGCTCCCGACTAGCGGGAGGCCTCTACAATGAGCAGTTCTTC
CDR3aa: CASSRLAGGLYNEQFF

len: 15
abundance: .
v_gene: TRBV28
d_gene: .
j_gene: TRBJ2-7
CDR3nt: TGTGCCAGCAGTTTATCTAGCGAGGGCTCCTACGAGCAGTACTTC
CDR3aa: CASSLSSEGSYEQYF

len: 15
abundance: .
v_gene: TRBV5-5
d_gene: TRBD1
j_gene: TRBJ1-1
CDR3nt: TGTGCCAGCAGCTGGACAGGGGGCGGGAACACTGAAGCTTTCTTT
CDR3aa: CASSWTGGGNTEAFF

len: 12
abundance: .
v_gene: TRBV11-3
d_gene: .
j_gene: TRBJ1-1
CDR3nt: TGTGCCAGCAGCGTACTTACTACTGAAGCTTTCTTT
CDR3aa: CASSVLTTEAFF

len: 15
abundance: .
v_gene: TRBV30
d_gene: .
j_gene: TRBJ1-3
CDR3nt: TGTGCCTGGCGGCGACATCCATACTCTGGAAACACCATATATTTT
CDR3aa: CAWRRHPYSGNTIYF

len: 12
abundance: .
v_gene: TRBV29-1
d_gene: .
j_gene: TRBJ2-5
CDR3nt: TGCAGCGTTGGCTGGGGGCCTGAGACCCAGTACTTC
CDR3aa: CSVGWGPETQYF

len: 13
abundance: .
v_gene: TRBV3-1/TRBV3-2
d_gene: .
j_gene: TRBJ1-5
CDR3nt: TGTGCCAGCAGCCAAGTCCCGAATCAGCCCCAGCATTTT
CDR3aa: CASSQVPNQPQHF

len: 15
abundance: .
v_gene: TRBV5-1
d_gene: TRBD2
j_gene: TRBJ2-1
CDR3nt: TGCGCCAGCAGCAAAGGGACTAGCGGGAATGATGAGCAGTTCTTC
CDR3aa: CASSKGTSGNDEQFF

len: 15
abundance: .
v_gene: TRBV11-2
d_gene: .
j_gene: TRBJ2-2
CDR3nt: TGTGCCAGCAGCTTGGAGGGGATGAACACCGGGGAGCTGTTTTTT
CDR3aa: CASSLEGMNTGELFF

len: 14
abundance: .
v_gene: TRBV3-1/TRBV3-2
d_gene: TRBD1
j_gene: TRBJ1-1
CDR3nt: TGTGCCAGCAGCCCCGGACAGGTGGAAGGACAGGCTTTCTTT
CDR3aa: CASSPGQVEGQAFF

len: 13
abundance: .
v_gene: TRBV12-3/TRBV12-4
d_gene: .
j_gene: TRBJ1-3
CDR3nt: TGTGCCAGCAGTTCTGGCGGGGGAAACACCATATATTTT
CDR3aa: CASSSGGGNTIYF

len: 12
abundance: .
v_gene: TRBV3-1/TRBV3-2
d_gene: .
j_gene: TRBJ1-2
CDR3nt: TGTGCCAGCAGCCAAGGAGGCGATGGCTACACCTTC
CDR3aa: CASSQGGDGYTF